This T cell receptor (beta chain) was obtained from a study of T cells in Graves' hyperthyroidism and ophthalmopathy. General study points: Among thyroid clonotypes expanded above 0.001, most also appeared in blood.

With regard to this clonotype: Its antigen remains unidentified.

Amplification targeted TCR beta CDR3 regions from RNA transcripts. The TCR CDR3 first-round RT-PCR relied on the HTBI primer set. TCRdb recomputed calls from the multiplex PCR reads with MiXCR, one row per CDR3 protein. The sample holds about 420,000 distinct CDR3 sequences; about 13% are singletons and the top ten take 5.3%. The sequenced sample was blood. The origin of this receptor is a woman between 18 and 30 years old with Graves' hyperthyroidism.

CDR3: CASSSAGDNEKLFF. CDR3 nucleotide sequence: TGTGCCAGCTCGAGCGCAGGCGATAATGAAAAACTGTTTTTT. V is TRBV9 and J is TRBJ1-4; D unresolved. Trimming stripped 7 bases from V and 4 bases from J, with 14 bases between. The CDR3 spans 14 residues. Germline lookup yields CDR1 SGDLS and CDR2 YYNGEE.